Listed here are 21 T cell receptor beta chains from one sample, sequenced in a study of regulatory T cells in long-lasting Graves disease. Library construction for TCR beta used iRepertoire HTBI primers and Arm-PCR of CDR3 regions. TCRdb reprocessed the multiplex PCR reads via MiXCR and lists one record per CDR3 protein. The repertoire holds about 620,000 distinct CDR3 sequences, with approximately 15% as singletons. Time point indicated: newly diagnosed GD, antithyroid drugs for less than 3 months. RNA isolated from PBMCs was used to make the TCR library. These data were also reused for a study on T cells in Graves' hyperthyroidism and ophthalmopathy.

Here the sequenced sample was peripheral blood mononuclear cells (PBMCs), taken at new diagnosis, from a patient treated with antithyroid drugs. The receptors derive from a woman aged 25 to 45 with Graves disease.

This clonotype has more than one count but fewer than ten. This rearrangement joins TRBV19 to TRBJ1-1; D possibly corresponds to TRBD1 (5 bases). V was pared by 10 bases and J by 0 bases, with 12 bases between. The germline CDR1 and CDR2 sequences are LNHDA and SQIVND (reference sequence). This CDR3 is built from 13 residues. The CDR3 DNA follows: TGTGCCACACACGGGGCGGTGAACACTGAAGCTTTCTTT. This sequence encodes CATHGAVNTEAFF.

This clonotype was detected ten times or more. The DNA for the CDR3 is TGTGCCAGCAGATTGCCAGGACAGCTCCAAGAGACCCAGTACTTC. It specifies CASRLPGQLQETQYF. This chain uses TRBV2 with TRBJ2-5; a possible D gene is TRBD1 (6 bases). The CDR3 extends over 15 amino acids. Per germline, CDR1 SNHLY and CDR2 FYNNEI. V was pared by 6 bases and J by 1 base, with 15 bases between.

The table lists this clonotype with a few counts. J is TRBJ1-3 and V is TRBV13, with D unclear. The V end lost 0 bases, the J end lost 2 bases, and 8 bases lay between the germline ends. The germline V gene has CDR1 PRHDT and CDR2 FYEKMQ (reference sequence). The CDR3 sequence is 15 residues long. The DNA for the CDR3 is TGTGCCAGCAGCTTAGGACAGAGCCCTGGAAACACCATATATTTT. It specifies CASSLGQSPGNTIYF.

The V call is TRBV2, the J call TRBJ1-1; D is unclear. Germline V gives CDR1 SNHLY, CDR2 FYNNEI. The V and J ends lost 4 bases and 4 bases respectively, with 10 bases between them. This CDR3 comprises 13 residues. In DNA, the CDR3 is TGTGCCAGCAGTGGGACGGTGGGCACTGAAGCTTTCTTT. Amino acid sequence: CASSGTVGTEAFF.

This clonotype was seen ten or more times. The gene calls are TRBV6-2 or TRBV6-3 and TRBJ2-5; a possible D gene is TRBD2 (7 bases). The CDR3 consists of 16 residues. CDR1 is MNHEY, CDR2 SVGEGT, per germline. The germline V and J ends were trimmed by 2 bases and 5 bases, with 18 bases remaining between them. The CDR3 is CASSYGRGAKVETQYF. The CDR3 DNA follows: TGTGCCAGCAGTTACGGGAGGGGGGCCAAGGTCGAGACCCAGTACTTC.

Ten or more counts support this clonotype. V and J are TRBV28 and TRBJ2-1; a weak D match, TRBD2 (5 bases). The germline gives CDR1 MDHEN, CDR2 SYDVKM. The V end was cut by 3 bases, the J end by 4 bases, with 13 bases between. The CDR3 sequence is 15 residues long. The CDR3 here is CASSFSGSLYNEQFF. In nucleotides, the CDR3 is TGTGCCAGCAGTTTCAGCGGTTCGCTTTACAATGAGCAGTTCTTC.

In its sample, this clonotype was seen many times. J is TRBJ2-7 and V is TRBV12-3 or TRBV12-4; D is ambiguous. There are 16 residues in the CDR3. V was cut by 5 bases and J by 1 base, with 18 bases left in between. CDR3 bases: TGTGCCAGCAGTCCCTACTATACCAGCGAGTCCTACGAGCAGTACTTC. It codes for CASSPYYTSESYEQYF.

This clonotype has ten or more counts. The chain employs TRBV2 and TRBJ2-3; D is ambiguous. This CDR3 has 14 residues. The germline V gene encodes CDR1 SNHLY and CDR2 FYNNEI. Trimming stripped 1 base from V and 3 bases from J, with 8 bases between. The CDR3 reads CASSEGTATDTQYF. CDR3 nucleotide sequence: TGTGCCAGCAGTGAAGGGACGGCTACAGATACGCAGTATTTT.

This clonotype was recorded many times. The chain links TRBV27 to TRBJ2-7; 10 nucleotides align to TRBD2. Germline CDR1 reads MNHEY; CDR2 reads SMNVEV (reference sequence). V was clipped by 3 bases and J by 5 bases; unmatched bases: 10. CDR3 length equals 16 residues. The chain's CDR3 is CASSFLLAGTSHEQYF. CDR3 bases: TGTGCCAGCAGTTTTTTACTAGCGGGAACTTCCCACGAGCAGTACTTC.

In this sample, this clonotype turned up many times. The chain has TRBV5-5 and TRBJ2-7; TRBD2 might be the D (6 bases). Germline CDR1 reads SGHKS; CDR2 reads YYEKEE (reference sequence). CDR3 length: 14 amino acids. V shed 4 bases and J shed 2 bases, with 13 bases lying between them. CDR3 coding DNA: TGTGCCAGCAGCGGAGGGGCACAAGCCTACGAGCAGTACTTC. It encodes CASSGGAQAYEQYF. The variable domain in full, with the rest retrieved from reference TRBV5-5 and TRBJ2-7, is DAGVTQSPTHLIKTRGQQVTLRCSPISGHKSVSWYQQVLGQGPQFIFQYYEKEERGRGNFPDRFSARQFPNYSSELNVNALLLGDSALYLCASSGGAQAYEQYFGPGTRLTVT.

Concerning this clonotype itself: The junction departs from the called germline gene at one end, perhaps through a read error. In nucleotides, the CDR3 is TGCGCCAGCAGCTTGGGGCAAGAAGACTATGGCCACACCTTC. The encoded protein is CASSLGQEDYGHTF. V gene TRBV5-1 combines with J gene TRBJ1-2; D is unclear. This CDR3 region has 14 residues. The germline gives CDR1 SGHRS, CDR2 YFSETQ.

This clonotype was observed once. The chain employs TRBV4-1 and TRBJ2-1; the D gene is possibly TRBD2 (6 bases). V gave up 5 bases and J gave up 4 bases, with 24 bases separating them. The CDR3 runs to 18 residues. The V gene's germline CDR1 is MGHRA and CDR2 YSYEKL. CDR3 coding DNA: TGCGCCAGCAGCGCAATGCCGACGCACGCGGGGTCATACAATGAGCAGTTCTTC. The encoded protein is CASSAMPTHAGSYNEQFF.

This clonotype was seen ten or more times. The V and J genes are TRBV20-1 and TRBJ2-3; no definite D call. The V gene lost 3 bases and the J gene lost 2 bases, with 12 bases spanning the gap. Per the germline V gene, CDR1 is DFQATT and CDR2 is SNEGSKA (reference sequence). This CDR3 has 14 amino acids. The CDR3 DNA reads TGCAGTGCTAGTAAGGGATCCCCCACAGATACGCAGTATTTT. As protein: CSASKGSPTDTQYF.

The chain combines TRBV18 with TRBJ2-7, with TRBD2 identical over 11 bases. V dropped 3 bases and J dropped 6; count of bases not matched to a gene: 4. CDR3 length: 14 amino acids. The germline V gene has CDR1 KGHSH and CDR2 LQKENI. The DNA for the CDR3 is TGTGCCAGCTCACCCCCGGGACTAGCGGCCGAGCAGTACTTC. Residues: CASSPPGLAAEQYF.

This clonotype was recorded at least ten times. V is TRBV2 and J is TRBJ2-3; D may correspond to TRBD1 or TRBD2 (6 bases each). The V gene lost 7 bases and the J gene lost 3 bases, with 14 bases spanning the gap. The CDR3 loop spans 14 amino acids. Germline V lookup: CDR1 SNHLY, CDR2 FYNNEI. CDR3 protein: CASTRGRETDTQYF. Written as DNA, the CDR3 is TGTGCCAGCACACGGGGGCGCGAGACAGATACGCAGTATTTT.

The chain uses TRBV28 and TRBJ2-7, with D unresolved. This CDR3 region has 13 residues. V was trimmed by 3 bases and J by 6 bases, leaving 12 bases between them. Germline assignment: CDR1 MDHEN and CDR2 SYDVKM. The CDR3 DNA follows: TGTGCCAGCAGTTTCACCGGGTCGGGCGAGCAGTACTTC. It is translated as CASSFTGSGEQYF.

This clonotype was observed at least ten times. The genes are TRBV11-2 and TRBJ2-3; the D is unclear. With 3 bases removed from V and 2 bases from J, the gap between germline ends came to 6 bases. CDR3 length equals 13 residues. Germline V gene sequence: CDR1 SGHAT, CDR2 FQNNGV. For the CDR3, the DNA is TGTGCCAGCAGCTTCGGGTACACAGATACGCAGTATTTT. Encoded protein: CASSFGYTDTQYF.

The table lists this clonotype with a few counts. The V and J genes are TRBV6-1 and TRBJ2-2; TRBD2 matches 10 bases. V shed 6 bases, J shed 5 bases, and the junction held 12 bases outside the gene matches. Germline V gene sequence: CDR1 MNHNS, CDR2 SASEGT. The CDR3 has 17 amino acids. The CDR3: CASRRASGSVTTGELFF. CDR3 bases: TGTGCCAGCAGGAGAGCTAGCGGGAGCGTGACGACCGGGGAGCTGTTTTTT.

At least ten counts were recorded for this clonotype. The rearrangement links TRBV12-3 or TRBV12-4 to TRBJ1-3; TRBD1 might be the D (6 bases). This CDR3 region has 14 residues. V was pared by 7 bases and J by 4 bases, with 14 bases between. The CDR3 region is CASNLGARGNTIYF. DNA for the CDR3: TGTGCCAGCAATTTGGGGGCTCGGGGAAACACCATATATTTT.

This clonotype has just a few counts. The chain is built from TRBV7-2 and TRBJ1-3, with TRBD1 as a possible D gene (5 bases). Germline lookup yields CDR1 SGHTA and CDR2 FQGNSA. Trimming removed 0 bases from V and 5 bases from J, with 14 bases in between. This CDR3 contains 16 residues. CDR3 residues: CASSLAFGAERNTIYF. The CDR3 nucleotides read TGTGCCAGCAGCTTAGCTTTCGGGGCAGAGCGAAACACCATATATTTT.

This chain uses TRBV28 with TRBJ2-7; D remains ambiguous. The germline V and J ends were trimmed by 8 bases and 4 bases, with 9 bases remaining between them. Germline CDR1 and CDR2: MDHEN and SYDVKM. The CDR3 has 11 amino acids. The CDR3 region has the DNA TGTGCCAGCGGCAAGCTATACGAGCAGTACGTC. Translating gives CASGKLYEQYV.